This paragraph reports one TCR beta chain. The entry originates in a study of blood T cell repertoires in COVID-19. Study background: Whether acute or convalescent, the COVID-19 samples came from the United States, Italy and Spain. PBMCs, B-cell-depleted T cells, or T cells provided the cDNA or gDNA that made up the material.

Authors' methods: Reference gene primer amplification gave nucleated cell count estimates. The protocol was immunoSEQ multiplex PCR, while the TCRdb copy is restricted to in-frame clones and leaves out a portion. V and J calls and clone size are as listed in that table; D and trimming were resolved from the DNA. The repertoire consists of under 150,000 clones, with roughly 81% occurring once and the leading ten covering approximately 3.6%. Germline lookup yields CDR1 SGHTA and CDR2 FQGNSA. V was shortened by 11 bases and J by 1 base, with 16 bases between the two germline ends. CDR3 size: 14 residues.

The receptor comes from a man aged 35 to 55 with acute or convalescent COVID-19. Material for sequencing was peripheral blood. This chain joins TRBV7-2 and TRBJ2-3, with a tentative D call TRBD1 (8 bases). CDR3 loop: CALAEDRGTDTQYF. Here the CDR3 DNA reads TGTGCCCTAGCGGAGGACAGGGGCACAGATACGCAGTATTTT.